Below are 10 T cell receptor beta chains sequenced from a single sample in a study of OX40 agonist ivuxolimab in advanced cancers. The library relied on the immunoSEQ multiplex PCR assay. The source is immuneACCESS, and TCRdb retained only in-frame sequences with V and J called. Part of the clones is not carried over; for the studies checked, unresolved V genes explain less than half of this, and the remainder is unexplained. For this sample the table gives roughly 60,000 clones, of which approximately 90% were detected only once. Around 2% of the sample is taken by the ten largest. The sequences come from CD4+ or CD8+ T cells sorted from blood, collected in a trial of the OX40 agonist ivuxolimab. The receptors were gathered from an adult with an advanced solid tumor such as melanoma, head and neck, liver or kidney cancer.

The chain couples TRBV6-6 to TRBJ1-5; D is ambiguous. Germline CDR1 reads MNHNY; CDR2 reads SVGAGI (reference sequence). This CDR3 region has 14 residues. V was pared by 6 bases and J by 3 bases, with 12 bases between. CDR3 sequence: CASRGLVSNQPQHF. The CDR3 nucleotides are TGTGCCAGCAGAGGCCTGGTTTCCAATCAGCCCCAGCATTTT.

In DNA form, the CDR3 reads TGTGCCAGCAGTCGCTATATGGGACAATCCTATGGCTACACCTTC. Its translation: CASSRYMGQSYGYTF. The V call is TRBV6-5, the J call TRBJ1-2, with a weak D call TRBD1 (6 bases). The V gene's germline CDR1 is MNHEY and CDR2 SVGAGI. V was clipped by 5 bases and J by 4 bases, with 17 bases between them. CDR3 length: 15 amino acids.

CDR3 nucleotides: TGTGCCAGCAGCCTTGGGTTATTAGGGGCCAACGTCCTGACTTTC. Translating gives CASSLGLLGANVLTF. The chain employs TRBV7-9 and TRBJ2-6; unclear D gene. Germline CDR1 and CDR2: SEHNR and FQNEAQ (reference sequence). The V and J ends lost 5 bases and 4 bases respectively, with 12 bases between them. CDR3 length: 15 residues. Using reference TRBV7-9 and TRBJ2-6 for the parts outside the CDR3, the full variable domain is DTGVSQNPRHKITKRGQNVTFRCDPISEHNRLYWYRQTLGQGPEFLTYFQNEAQLEKSRLLSDRFSAERPKGSFSTLEIQRTEQGDSAMYLCASSLGLLGANVLTFGAGSRLTVL.

The chain links TRBV28 to TRBJ1-6, with 10 bases that match TRBD1. This CDR3 region has 15 residues. Germline V gives CDR1 MDHEN, CDR2 SYDVKM. V gave up 5 bases and J gave up 7 bases; unmatched junction bases: 5. The CDR3: CASSAEGQGNSPLHF. The CDR3 nucleotides read TGTGCCAGCAGTGCAGAGGGACAGGGGAATTCACCCCTCCACTTT.

J is TRBJ2-7 and V is TRBV5-5; 7 positions agree with TRBD1. The V segment lost 0 bases and the J segment 0 bases; nucleotides outside the gene matches: 3. The germline gives CDR1 SGHKS, CDR2 YYEKEE (reference sequence). This CDR3 region has 15 residues. CDR3 coding DNA: TGTGCCAGCAGCTTGGGACAGGGTCGCTCCTACGAGCAGTACTTC. Residues: CASSLGQGRSYEQYF.

The gene calls are TRBV7-2 and TRBJ2-3; D is unclear. CDR1 is SGHTA and CDR2 is FQGNSA in the germline V gene. This CDR3 is 15 amino acids long. V shed 5 bases and J shed 2 bases, with 14 bases lying between them. Written as DNA, the CDR3 is TGTGCCAGCAGCCGCCAAATAGGAGACACAGATACGCAGTATTTT. Its protein is CASSRQIGDTDTQYF.

V usage is TRBV7-9 and J usage is TRBJ2-1; TRBD2 is a possible D gene (7 bases). The V end was cut by 4 bases, the J end by 0 bases, with 10 bases between. The CDR3 sequence is 15 residues long. Germline lookup yields CDR1 SEHNR and CDR2 FQNEAQ (reference sequence). CDR3: CASSWGGSSYNEQFF. As DNA, the CDR3 is TGTGCCAGCAGCTGGGGGGGCAGCTCCTACAATGAGCAGTTCTTC.

The chain combines TRBV7-9 with TRBJ2-1; 12 bases line up with TRBD1. CDR3 length: 15 amino acids. The germline V gene encodes CDR1 SEHNR and CDR2 FQNEAQ (reference sequence). V lost 0 bases to trimming and J lost 8 bases; unmatched junction nucleotides: 2. CDR3 sequence (DNA): TGTGCCAGCAGCTTAGCCGGGACAGGGGGCCATGAGCAGTTCTTC. It is translated as CASSLAGTGGHEQFF.

This CDR3 reads CASSERVQTGLAAKNIQYF. CDR3 sequence (DNA): TGTGCCAGCAGTGAAAGGGTACAGACAGGTCTTGCAGCCAAAAACATTCAGTACTTC. The V gene is TRBV6-1, the J gene TRBJ2-4, with D perhaps TRBD1 (6 bases). The CDR3 contains 19 residues. Per the germline V gene, CDR1 is MNHNS and CDR2 is SASEGT. Between the trimmed V and J ends, which lost 2 bases and 0 bases, there was a span of 20 bases.

The genes are TRBV4-2 and TRBJ2-1; TRBD2 aligns across 10 bases. Germline lookup yields CDR1 LGHNA and CDR2 YNFKEQ. Germline trimming cut 0 bases from V and 6 bases from J; bases unmatched to any gene: 8. This CDR3 contains 17 residues. The CDR3 here is CASSQDRASGSSNEQFF. CDR3 nucleotide sequence: TGTGCCAGCAGCCAAGATCGAGCTAGCGGGAGTAGCAATGAGCAGTTCTTC.